This passage covers 28 T cell receptor beta chains from one sample sequenced in a study of shared T cell receptors in the human thymus. TCRdb keeps only in-frame clones here, not all; method: immunoSEQ multiplex PCR. The data show 500,000 to 850,000 clones, with 80% to 90% seen just once and 0.0094% held by the top ten. These records were also assigned to another study, of human thymus T cells.

The sequenced sample consisted of thymocytes. The receptors derive from a boy younger than two with a congenital heart defect.

This clone was detected only once. The gene calls are TRBV5-5 and TRBJ1-5, with D hard to call. Germline values: CDR1 SGHKS, CDR2 YYEKEE (reference sequence). The CDR3 spans 16 residues. Trimming stripped 4 bases from V and 6 bases from J, with 20 bases between. CDR3 region: CASSPGEHFALQPQHF. The CDR3 DNA reads TGTGCCAGCAGCCCCGGAGAACATTTTGCTCTTCAGCCCCAGCATTTT.

V is TRBV4-1 and J is TRBJ1-4; a weak D match, TRBD1 (6 bases). This CDR3 contains 16 residues. Germline CDR1 and CDR2: MGHRA and YSYEKL. Trimming shortened V by 1 base and J by 5 bases, and 14 bases separated the two germline ends. CDR3 loop: CASSQVGQGRNEKLFF. The CDR3 DNA reads as TGCGCCAGCAGCCAAGTCGGGCAGGGGAGAAATGAAAAACTGTTTTTT.

The chain uses TRBV7-3 and TRBJ1-1; a possible D gene is TRBD1 (5 bases). The germline V and J ends were trimmed by 3 bases and 4 bases, with 9 bases remaining between them. In germline, CDR1 is SGHTA, CDR2 FQGTGA. This CDR3 region has 13 residues. The CDR3 DNA reads TGTGCCAGCAGCTTGGGGCTTCGCACTGAAGCTTTCTTT. Its protein is CASSLGLRTEAFF.

The chain has TRBV19 and TRBJ1-1; 9 bases map to TRBD1. With 5 bases clipped from V and 5 bases from J, the junction kept 12 bases outside the gene matches. This CDR3 region has 16 residues. Per germline, CDR1 LNHDA and CDR2 SQIVND (reference sequence). CDR3 in amino acids: CASSPGQGVERTEAFF. CDR3 nucleotides: TGTGCCAGTAGTCCGGGACAGGGAGTTGAAAGGACTGAAGCTTTCTTT. The complete variable domain, with remaining parts taken from reference TRBV19 and TRBJ1-1, reads DGGITQSPKYLFRKEGQNVTLSCEQNLNHDAMYWYRQDPGQGLRLIYYSQIVNDFQKGDIAEGYSVSREKKESFPLTVTSAQKNPTAFYLCASSPGQGVERTEAFFGQGTRLTVV.

The chain joins TRBV28 to TRBJ1-2; 11 bases line up with TRBD1. CDR1 and CDR2 from the germline V gene are MDHEN and SYDVKM. Trimming removed 4 bases from V and 8 bases from J; junction bases left unmatched: 3. This CDR3 spans 13 amino acids. DNA for the CDR3: TGTGCCAGCAGTTCGGGACAGGGGGGCGGCTACACCTTC. Amino acid sequence: CASSSGQGGGYTF.

The V call is TRBV29-1, the J call TRBJ2-2; the D gene is possibly TRBD2 (5 bases). This CDR3 has 15 amino acids. Looked up from germline, CDR1 is SQVTM and CDR2 is ANQGSEA. V gave up 5 bases and J gave up 6 bases, with 19 bases separating them. CDR3 DNA: TGCAGCGTTCCCCGTACTGGGGAGAAGGCCGGGGAGCTGTTTTTT. As protein: CSVPRTGEKAGELFF.

A few counts support this clone. The chain couples TRBV27 to TRBJ2-3; D is undetermined. Per the germline V gene, CDR1 is MNHEY and CDR2 is SMNVEV (reference sequence). Trimming removed 5 bases at V and 1 base at J, with 25 bases between. The CDR3 runs to 19 residues. The DNA of the CDR3 is TGTGCCAGCAGTGCCTCGCCCCCAGGTTCATTCTATGGCACAGATACGCAGTATTTT. Amino acids: CASSASPPGSFYGTDTQYF.

The chain is built from TRBV9 and TRBJ2-7; possibly TRBD1 for D (6 bases). V was shortened by 3 bases and J by 4 bases, with 17 bases between the two germline ends. Germline CDR1 SGDLS, CDR2 YYNGEE. This CDR3 has 15 amino acids. In nucleotides, the CDR3 is TGTGCCAGCAGCGGACCAACAGGGTTGGAGTACGAGCAGTACTTC. Its translation is CASSGPTGLEYEQYF.

The genes are TRBV30 and TRBJ1-5; maybe TRBD1 (5 bases). V lost 0 bases and J 9 bases, leaving 21 bases between the germline ends. Germline loops: CDR1 GTSNPN, CDR2 SVGIG (reference sequence). The CDR3 is 16 residues long. The CDR3 protein is CAWSVSWRQPSWPQHF. DNA for the CDR3: TGTGCCTGGAGTGTTTCGTGGCGACAGCCTTCGTGGCCCCAGCATTTT.

This sequence joins TRBV4-3 and TRBJ2-7; D possibly corresponds to TRBD2 (5 bases). Germline V gene lookup returns CDR1 LGHNA and CDR2 YSLEER. V lost 1 base to trimming and J lost 7 bases, with 17 bases between them. The CDR3 has 15 residues. CDR3 sequence (DNA): TGCGCCAGCAGCCAAGGAAGGTTCGGAGGAGCTGAGCAGTACTTC. Its translation is CASSQGRFGGAEQYF.

This chain's CDR3 is CASSGGTENTGELFF. In DNA, the CDR3 is TGTGCCAGCAGTGGCGGGACAGAGAACACCGGGGAGCTGTTTTTT. The chain uses TRBV6-5 and TRBJ2-2; D is possibly TRBD1 (7 bases). Germline lookup yields CDR1 MNHEY and CDR2 SVGAGI. CDR3 length: 15 amino acids. The germline V and J ends were trimmed by 5 bases and 1 base, with 11 bases remaining between them.

This rearrangement joins TRBV28 to TRBJ1-4; unclear D gene. The CDR3 totals 12 residues. Germline CDR1 MDHEN, CDR2 SYDVKM. V lost 1 base and J 7 bases, leaving 4 bases between the germline ends. CDR3 residues: CASSLSVEKLFF. CDR3 in DNA: TGTGCCAGCAGTTTATCGGTTGAAAAACTGTTTTTT.

The chain couples TRBV29-1 to TRBJ2-1; 10 positions agree with TRBD2. CDR1 is SQVTM, CDR2 ANQGSEA, per germline. J gave up 4 bases and V 4 bases, and 13 bases lay outside the gene matches. The CDR3 consists of 17 residues. This CDR3 reads CSVVFLAGVPDYNEQFF. As DNA, the CDR3 is TGCAGCGTTGTATTTCTAGCGGGAGTCCCTGATTACAATGAGCAGTTCTTC.

The table lists this clone with a count of one. The chain has TRBV30 and TRBJ2-1; 13 bases agree with TRBD2. Germline assignment: CDR1 GTSNPN and CDR2 SVGIG (reference sequence). The V and J ends lost 2 bases and 0 bases, in that order; junction bases with no gene match: 10. There are 19 residues in the CDR3. CDR3 region: CAWSPTGLAGPSSYNEQFF. The CDR3 DNA is TGTGCCTGGAGTCCGACGGGACTAGCGGGGCCGTCCTCCTACAATGAGCAGTTCTTC. Complete variable domain (other parts from reference TRBV30 and TRBJ2-1): SQTIHQWPATLVQPVGSPLSLECTVEGTSNPNLYWYRQAAGRGLQLLFYSVGIGQISSEVPQNLSASRPQDRQFILSSKKLLLSDSGFYLCAWSPTGLAGPSSYNEQFFGPGTRLTVL.

The rearrangement joins TRBV7-9 to TRBJ2-2, with 9 bases identical to TRBD2. Trimming at V came to 8 bases and at J to 0 bases, leaving 4 bases not matched to a gene. The CDR3 length is 15 residues. Looked up from germline, CDR1 is SEHNR and CDR2 is FQNEAQ (reference sequence). CDR3 DNA sequence: TGTGCCAGCGAAGGCGGGGGGGCGAACACCGGGGAGCTGTTTTTT. Translation gives CASEGGGANTGELFF.

This chain connects TRBV10-2 to TRBJ2-3; 9 nucleotides align to TRBD2. This CDR3 spans 18 amino acids. Trimming at V came to 3 bases and at J to 6 bases, leaving 16 bases not matched to a gene. From germline, CDR1 is WSHSY and CDR2 SAAADI. The CDR3 DNA follows: TGCGCCAGCAGTGATAATAAGGAGCGGGGGGACGGCAGCGATACGCAGTATTTT. It translates to CASSDNKERGDGSDTQYF.

The rearrangement uses TRBV7-2 and TRBJ1-1; maybe TRBD1 (6 bases). CDR3 size: 16 residues. Trimming removed 5 bases at V and 1 base at J, with 17 bases between. The germline V gene has CDR1 SGHTA and CDR2 FQGNSA. CDR3 sequence (DNA): TGTGCCAGCAGCACTATAGCCAGGGGACCGAACACTGAAGCTTTCTTT. Translating gives CASSTIARGPNTEAFF.

In its sample, this clone was seen once. The chain carries TRBV10-3 and TRBJ1-3; 8 nucleotides align to TRBD1. This CDR3 region has 19 residues. The junction had 13 bases not matched to a gene; V was cut back by 2 bases and J by 1 base. The germline V gene has CDR1 ENHRY and CDR2 SYGVKD. This CDR3 is CAISEKKLPDRASGNTIYF. The CDR3 bases are TGTGCCATCAGTGAGAAAAAGCTCCCGGACAGGGCTTCTGGAAACACCATATATTTT.

The chain is built from TRBV4-3 and TRBJ2-4; 11 bases agree with TRBD2. This CDR3 is built from 15 residues. The germline CDR1 and CDR2 sequences are LGHNA and YSLEER. V lost 2 bases, J lost 5 bases, and 2 bases stayed unmatched. The CDR3 DNA is TGCGCCAGCAGCCAACTACTAGCGGGGGAAAACATTCAGTACTTC. This codes for CASSQLLAGENIQYF.

V is TRBV25-1 and J is TRBJ1-1, with TRBD1 as a possible D gene (5 bases). The CDR3 length is 16 residues. V gave up 5 bases and J gave up 3 bases, with 19 bases separating them. The germline gives CDR1 MGHDK, CDR2 SYGVNS. The CDR3 nucleotides read TGTGCCAGCAGTTCCACGGGGGTCGGGGTCGACACTGAAGCTTTCTTT. This gives the protein CASSSTGVGVDTEAFF.

This rearrangement joins TRBV5-4 to TRBJ2-5, with TRBD1 identical over 10 bases. With the DNA end fitting TRBJ2-7 better, the J assignment may be wrong. Germline V lookup: CDR1 SGHNT, CDR2 YYREEE (reference sequence). This CDR3 has 15 residues. The CDR3 DNA reads as TGTGCCAGCAGCCCGGACAGGGGGGTGTCCTACGAGCAGTACTTC. Translation: CASSPDRGVSYEQYF.

V is TRBV30 and J is TRBJ2-7; TRBD1 agrees at 8 bases. The germline V gene has CDR1 GTSNPN and CDR2 SVGIG (reference sequence). The CDR3 loop spans 14 amino acids. After removal of 5 bases from V and 0 bases from J, the junction contained 6 bases not matched to a gene. The DNA of the CDR3 is TGTGCCTGGGCAGGGGGCTCCAGCTCCTACGAGCAGTACTTC. It specifies CAWAGGSSSYEQYF.

V usage is TRBV12-5 and J usage is TRBJ1-2; D call uncertain. The CDR3 is 18 residues long. V lost 0 bases, J lost 5 bases, and 22 bases lay in between. The V gene's germline CDR1 is LGHNT and CDR2 FRNRAP. The CDR3 sequence is CASGLVSSGRRRVYGYTF. CDR3 in DNA: TGTGCTAGTGGTTTGGTGTCCAGCGGCCGACGCCGGGTTTATGGCTACACCTTC.

The chain carries TRBV6-5 and TRBJ2-7, with 8 bases fitting TRBD1. Germline V gene sequence: CDR1 MNHEY, CDR2 SVGAGI. The trim removed 6 bases at V and 1 base at J, leaving 5 bases unmatched. The length of the CDR3 is 14 residues. The CDR3 nucleotides read TGTGCCAGCAGCCGACAGGGGTCGTCCTACGAGCAGTACTTC. Translated: CASSRQGSSYEQYF.

The chain links TRBV28 to TRBJ1-5, with a weak D call TRBD1 (6 bases). The V end lost 3 bases, the J end lost 2 bases, and 11 bases lay between the germline ends. CDR1 and CDR2 (germline): MDHEN, SYDVKM. This CDR3 is built from 15 residues. The CDR3 is CASSFSDSRNQPQHF. The CDR3 nucleotides are TGTGCCAGCAGTTTTTCGGACAGTCGCAATCAGCCCCAGCATTTT.

The genes are TRBV5-1 and TRBJ2-7, with TRBD1 matching over 7 bases. CDR1 is SGHRS and CDR2 is YFSETQ in the germline V gene. CDR3 length: 18 amino acids. Losses at the gene ends were 0 bases for V and 0 bases for J; bases not matched to a gene: 12. CDR3 sequence reads: CASSLGLDRDRGSYEQYF. The CDR3 bases are TGCGCCAGCAGCTTGGGTTTAGACCGGGACAGAGGCTCCTACGAGCAGTACTTC.

The chain employs TRBV9 and TRBJ1-1; D ambiguous. Trimming cost V 0 bases and J 5 bases, with 8 bases left between them. CDR1 is SGDLS, CDR2 YYNGEE, per germline. The CDR3 contains 13 residues. The CDR3 protein is CASSVVVGTEAFF. The CDR3 region has the DNA TGTGCCAGCAGCGTAGTAGTCGGGACTGAAGCTTTCTTT.

The rearrangement joins TRBV27 to TRBJ1-3; the D is unclear. V lost 5 bases, J lost 3 bases, and 17 bases lay in between. The CDR3 runs 16 residues. Germline-derived CDR1 and CDR2 are MNHEY and SMNVEV (reference sequence). The chain's CDR3 is CASSPRGGKGGNTIYF. The CDR3 nucleotides read TGTGCCAGCAGTCCCCGGGGAGGGAAGGGTGGAAACACCATATATTTT.